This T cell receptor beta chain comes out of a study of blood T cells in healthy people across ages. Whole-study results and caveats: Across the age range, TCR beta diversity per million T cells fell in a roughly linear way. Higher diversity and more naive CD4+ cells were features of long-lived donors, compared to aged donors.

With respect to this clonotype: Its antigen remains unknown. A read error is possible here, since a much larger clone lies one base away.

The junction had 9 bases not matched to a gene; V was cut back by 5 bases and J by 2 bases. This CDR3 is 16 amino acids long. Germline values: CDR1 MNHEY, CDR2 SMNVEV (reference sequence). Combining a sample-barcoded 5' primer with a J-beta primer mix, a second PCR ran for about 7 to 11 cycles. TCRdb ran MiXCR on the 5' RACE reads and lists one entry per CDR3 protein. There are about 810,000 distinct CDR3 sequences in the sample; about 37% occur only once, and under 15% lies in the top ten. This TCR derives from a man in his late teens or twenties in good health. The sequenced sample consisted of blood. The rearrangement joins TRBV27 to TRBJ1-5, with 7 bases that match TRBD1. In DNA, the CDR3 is TGTGCCAGCAGTCCCGGGGCAGGGGGGGGCAATCAGCCCCAGCATTTT. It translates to CASSPGAGGGNQPQHF.